A single sample gave rise to the 29 T cell receptor beta chains below, sequenced in a study of glioma-infiltrating T cells after dendritic cell vaccination. Time point here: after dendritic cell vaccination, including at tumor progression/relapse. Measured with immunoSEQ multiplex PCR; TCRdb has only the in-frame clones, and not every one. The sample shows about 24,000 clones, approximately 89% of them seen only once. The specimen was blood, collected after dendritic cell vaccination. The receptor source for this set is a human donor with glioblastoma.

The chain couples TRBV2 to TRBJ1-2, with a possible D match to TRBD1 (5 bases). The CDR3 length is 13 residues. The germline V gene encodes CDR1 SNHLY and CDR2 FYNNEI. Between the trimmed V and J ends, which lost 5 bases and 4 bases, there was a span of 11 bases. CDR3 in amino acids: CASSPGNSYGYTF. The DNA of the CDR3 is TGTGCCAGCAGTCCAGGGAACAGCTATGGCTACACCTTC.

CDR3 nucleotide sequence: TGTGCCAGCAGCAAAAGGGACAGTCCCTCTGGGGCCAACGTCCTGACTTTC. Residues: CASSKRDSPSGANVLTF. The rearrangement links TRBV5-4 to TRBJ2-6; TRBD1 matches 7 bases. This CDR3 region has 17 residues. V gave up 4 bases and J gave up 0 bases; unmatched junction bases: 7. Germline V gene lookup returns CDR1 SGHNT and CDR2 YYREEE (reference sequence).

The rearrangement uses TRBV27 and TRBJ2-6; possible D gene TRBD1, 6 bases. The CDR3 is made up of 19 amino acids. V was trimmed by 1 base and J by 0 bases, leaving 16 bases between them. Germline V lookup: CDR1 MNHEY, CDR2 SMNVEV (reference sequence). The CDR3: CASSLYTGQESSGANVLTF. In DNA, the CDR3 is TGTGCCAGCAGTTTATATACGGGACAAGAGAGCTCTGGGGCCAACGTCCTGACTTTC. The full variable domain, its missing parts supplied by reference TRBV27 and TRBJ2-6, is EAQVTQNPRYLITVTGKKLTVTCSQNMNHEYMSWYRQDPGLGLRQIYYSMNVEVTDKGDVPEGYKVSRKEKRNFPLILESPSPNQTSLYFCASSLYTGQESSGANVLTFGAGSRLTVL.

The chain uses TRBV6-1 and TRBJ1-1; no clear D gene. The V gene lost 2 bases and the J gene lost 0 bases, with 7 bases spanning the gap. This CDR3 has 14 residues. Per the germline V gene, CDR1 is MNHNS and CDR2 is SASEGT. CDR3 residues: CASSELSMNTEAFF. The CDR3 DNA reads TGTGCCAGCAGTGAACTTTCTATGAACACTGAAGCTTTCTTT.

The chain uses TRBV5-1 and TRBJ1-1; 8 nucleotides match TRBD1. V dropped 2 bases and J dropped 4; count of bases not matched to a gene: 16. Germline V gene data show CDR1 as SGHRS and CDR2 as YFSETQ. This CDR3 is built from 18 residues. CDR3 loop: CASSLGQGLIGRSTEAFF. The DNA of the CDR3 is TGCGCCAGCAGCTTAGGACAGGGATTAATTGGTAGAAGCACTGAAGCTTTCTTT.

As to this clone: Other DNA sequences in this sample translate to the same CDR3. The chain links TRBV11-2 to TRBJ2-1; tentative D call: TRBD2 (5 bases). CDR1 is SGHAT and CDR2 is FQNNGV in the germline V gene. V was clipped by 5 bases and J by 0 bases, with 8 bases between them. The CDR3 length is 14 residues. Here the CDR3 reads CASSATSSYNEQFF. In DNA, the CDR3 is TGTGCCAGCAGCGCAACTAGCTCCTACAATGAGCAGTTCTTC.

The chain uses TRBV18 and TRBJ2-3, with 8 bases aligning to TRBD1. V was clipped by 3 bases and J by 3 bases; unmatched bases: 5. This CDR3 comprises 15 residues. Per germline, CDR1 KGHSH and CDR2 LQKENI. The CDR3 sequence is CASSPDGQGTDTQYF. CDR3 nucleotide sequence: TGTGCCAGCTCACCCGATGGACAGGGAACAGATACGCAGTATTTT.

CDR3 in amino acids: CASSLEQGGLADTQYF. CDR3 nucleotides: TGTGCCAGCAGCTTGGAACAGGGGGGGCTCGCAGATACGCAGTATTTT. The chain joins TRBV5-4 to TRBJ2-3; weak D call: TRBD1 (8 bases). CDR1 is SGHNT and CDR2 is YYREEE in the germline V gene (reference sequence). Trimming took 0 bases from V and 4 from J, leaving 15 bases between them. This CDR3 is 16 amino acids long.

This clone was detected only once. This chain uses TRBV6-4 with TRBJ1-1; TRBD1 is a possible D gene (5 bases). V was cut by 3 bases and J by 1 base, with 6 bases left in between. The CDR3 runs 13 residues. The germline V gene encodes CDR1 MRHNA and CDR2 SNTAGT. The CDR3 nucleotides are TGTGCCAGCAGTGAAGGACAGAACACTGAAGCTTTCTTT. Amino acid sequence: CASSEGQNTEAFF.

The V and J genes are TRBV4-1 and TRBJ1-4; possible D gene TRBD1, 5 bases. V dropped 1 base and J dropped 5 bases, with 8 bases sitting between them. This CDR3 comprises 14 residues. Per the germline V gene, CDR1 is MGHRA and CDR2 is YSYEKL. The DNA for the CDR3 is TGCGCCAGCAGCCAAGCAGGGTGGAATGAAAAACTGTTTTTT. Translating it yields CASSQAGWNEKLFF.

DNA for the CDR3: TGTGCCAGCAGCTTGGGGGACAGGGGGCGAAGAGGGCAGCCCCAGCATTTT. Translating it yields CASSLGDRGRRGQPQHF. This rearrangement joins TRBV5-5 to TRBJ1-5; 12 nucleotides agree with TRBD1. Germline loops: CDR1 SGHKS, CDR2 YYEKEE (reference sequence). The V segment lost 0 bases and the J segment 7 bases; nucleotides outside the gene matches: 8. The CDR3 contains 17 residues.

The V and J genes are TRBV12-5 and TRBJ2-5; 9 nucleotides agree with TRBD1. Unmatched junction bases numbered 8, after V lost 4 bases and J lost 5 bases. The germline V gene has CDR1 LGHNT and CDR2 FRNRAP. The CDR3 has 15 residues. The CDR3 loop is CASGSGTGLMETQYF. The DNA of the CDR3 is TGTGCTAGTGGTTCAGGGACAGGGTTGATGGAGACCCAGTACTTC.

This chain links TRBV10-2 with TRBJ1-4; D possibly corresponds to TRBD1 (6 bases). CDR1 WSHSY and CDR2 SAAADI come from the germline V gene. This CDR3 is 14 amino acids long. V gave up 7 bases and J gave up 5 bases, with 14 bases separating them. The CDR3, as DNA: TGCGCCAGCAATACAGGGAGCCCAAATGAAAAACTGTTTTTT. It translates to CASNTGSPNEKLFF.

The chain recombines TRBV4-1 with TRBJ1-2, with TRBD1 matching 8 bases. CDR3 length: 15 residues. The junction had 4 bases not matched to a gene; V was cut back by 2 bases and J by 2 bases. Germline values: CDR1 MGHRA, CDR2 YSYEKL. The CDR3, as DNA: TGCGCCAGCAGCCAACTTCGGACAGGGAACTATGGCTACACCTTC. Translated, it gives CASSQLRTGNYGYTF.

The chain has TRBV10-2 and TRBJ1-5; a weak D match, TRBD1 (5 bases). This CDR3 region has 15 residues. CDR1 and CDR2 from the germline V gene are WSHSY and SAAADI. The V gene lost 3 bases and the J gene lost 3 bases, with 12 bases spanning the gap. DNA of the CDR3: TGCGCCAGCAGTGACGGGGGGGGTTACAATCAGCCCCAGCATTTT. Translation gives CASSDGGGYNQPQHF.

The chain recombines TRBV19 with TRBJ1-1; the match to TRBD1 covers 9 bases. V shed 5 bases and J 1 base; nucleotides not matched to a gene: 11. Germline V lookup: CDR1 LNHDA, CDR2 SQIVND (reference sequence). The CDR3 has 17 amino acids. CDR3 nucleotides: TGTGCCAGTAGTCCCCCTCGGACAGGGGTGGCGAACACTGAAGCTTTCTTT. As protein: CASSPPRTGVANTEAFF.

V gene TRBV11-2 combines with J gene TRBJ2-4, with D unresolved. Per germline, CDR1 SGHAT and CDR2 FQNNGV. Trimming took 5 bases from V and 0 from J, leaving 8 bases between them. The CDR3 totals 14 residues. Here the CDR3 DNA reads TGTGCCAGCAGCCTACAGAGAGCCAAAAACATTCAGTACTTC. This gives the protein CASSLQRAKNIQYF.

The genes are TRBV29-1 and TRBJ1-3; D is possibly TRBD1 (5 bases). V was pared by 7 bases and J by 2 bases, with 15 bases between. The germline V gene encodes CDR1 SQVTM and CDR2 ANQGSEA. CDR3 length: 14 amino acids. The CDR3 region is CSATGSKAGNTIYF. DNA of the CDR3: TGCAGCGCTACAGGATCAAAGGCTGGAAACACCATATATTTT.

Regarding this clone: This CDR3 is also generated by other DNA sequences in the sample. V gene TRBV6-1 combines with J gene TRBJ2-7, with TRBD1 matching 8 bases. The CDR3 runs to 13 residues. Germline V lookup: CDR1 MNHNS, CDR2 SASEGT. The V segment lost 11 bases and the J segment 4 bases; nucleotides outside the gene matches: 10. The CDR3, as DNA: TGTGCCTCCGATCGGGACAGGTTATACGAGCAGTACTTC. Protein: CASDRDRLYEQYF.

In its sample, this clone was seen once. Mismatch with germline at one junction end may stem from a read error. The sample contains more than one DNA sequence encoding this CDR3. The chain combines TRBV7-2 with TRBJ1-6, with TRBD1 identical over 7 bases. The germline V gene has CDR1 SGHTA and CDR2 FQGNSA. This CDR3 comprises 15 residues. CDR3 in amino acids: CASRESGQYNSPLHF. CDR3 in DNA: TGTGCCAGCAGGGAATCGGGACAGTATAATTCCCCCCTCCACTTT.

The CDR3 sequence is CASSIEDNSYNEQFF. The CDR3 region has the DNA TGTGCCAGTAGTATCGAGGACAACTCCTACAATGAGCAGTTCTTC. The rearrangement uses TRBV19 and TRBJ2-1; possible D gene TRBD1, 5 bases. CDR1 and CDR2 (germline): LNHDA, SQIVND (reference sequence). V was cut by 3 bases and J by 0 bases, with 9 bases left in between. The CDR3 sequence is 15 residues long.

This chain links TRBV4-1 with TRBJ2-7; D is perhaps TRBD1 (6 bases). With 1 base removed from V and 2 bases from J, the gap between germline ends came to 12 bases. This CDR3 contains 15 residues. Germline V gene sequence: CDR1 MGHRA, CDR2 YSYEKL. The CDR3 DNA sequence: TGCGCCAGCAGCCAAGGGGGACATTTCCCCTACGAGCAGTACTTC. Its protein product is CASSQGGHFPYEQYF.

V gene TRBV4-2 combines with J gene TRBJ1-2; 8 bases align to TRBD1. The CDR3 sequence is 13 residues long. Looked up from germline, CDR1 is LGHNA and CDR2 is YNFKEQ. V lost 1 base to trimming and J lost 6 bases; unmatched junction nucleotides: 1. The CDR3 sequence is CASSQGTGNGYTF. The CDR3 nucleotides read TGTGCCAGCAGCCAAGGGACAGGGAATGGCTACACCTTC.

This sequence joins TRBV30 and TRBJ1-2; perhaps TRBD1 as D (5 bases). This CDR3 contains 13 residues. Trimming stripped 8 bases from V and 1 base from J, with 14 bases between. Germline assignment: CDR1 GTSNPN and CDR2 SVGIG (reference sequence). In DNA form, the CDR3 reads TGTGCCCGACGGGGACTCCGTAACTATGGCTACACCTTC. Protein product: CARRGLRNYGYTF.

The rearrangement uses TRBV19 and TRBJ2-3; possible D gene TRBD2, 5 bases. The CDR3 sequence is 15 residues long. Germline V gene data show CDR1 as LNHDA and CDR2 as SQIVND (reference sequence). Trimming left V 3 bases short and J 2 bases short, with 12 bases between. The DNA of the CDR3 is TGTGCCAGTAGTATGAGCCCGGGAATCACAGATACGCAGTATTTT. Translating gives CASSMSPGITDTQYF.

The chain joins TRBV5-1 to TRBJ2-5, with 9 bases aligning to TRBD2. The germline CDR1 and CDR2 sequences are SGHRS and YFSETQ. The CDR3 length is 14 residues. Trimming cost V 2 bases and J 4 bases; bases outside gene matches: 3. The CDR3 nucleotides read TGCGCCAGCAGCTTTAAGACTAGCGGAGAGACCCAGTACTTC. Encoded protein: CASSFKTSGETQYF.

This rearrangement joins TRBV6-6 to TRBJ2-7; D is unresolved. Between the trimmed V and J ends, which lost 2 bases and 3 bases, there was a span of 14 bases. CDR1 is MNHNY and CDR2 is SVGAGI in the germline V gene (reference sequence). The CDR3 runs to 15 residues. CDR3 sequence reads: CASSYPLSRGYEQYF. CDR3 DNA: TGTGCCAGCAGTTACCCCCTTTCCAGAGGCTACGAGCAGTACTTC.

This chain uses TRBV18 with TRBJ1-2; D unresolved. The length of the CDR3 is 15 residues. V was clipped by 2 bases and J by 3 bases, with 13 bases between them. From germline, CDR1 is KGHSH and CDR2 LQKENI. This CDR3 is CASSPSAGADYGYTF. In DNA, the CDR3 is TGTGCCAGCTCACCATCGGCGGGAGCGGACTATGGCTACACCTTC.

V and J are TRBV2 and TRBJ2-2; D might be TRBD2 (6 bases). CDR1 and CDR2 from the germline V gene are SNHLY and FYNNEI. Trimming stripped 2 bases from V and 2 bases from J, with 15 bases between. The CDR3 has 17 residues. The CDR3 here is CASSERDSKPNTGELFF. For the CDR3, the DNA is TGTGCCAGCAGTGAACGGGACTCGAAACCTAACACCGGGGAGCTGTTTTTT.